This is a list of T cell receptor beta chains from one sample in a study of T cells in Graves' hyperthyroidism and ophthalmopathy. TCRdb fed the multiplex PCR reads into MiXCR, producing one record per CDR3 protein. This table holds over 350,000 distinct CDR3 sequences, over 11% found once. Sequencing was done on a sample of blood. These receptors all stem from a man in his fifties or sixties with Graves' ophthalmopathy. Both conserved end residues are part of each CDR3. D genes are given only for firm matches. Part of the rows lack a size; the others show once, few, many or a class for expanded clones.

D,V,J,size,CDR3,DNA
TRBD2,TRBV12-3/TRBV12-4,TRBJ2-1,NA,CASSLSLAGVEQFF,TGTGCCAGCAGTTTAAGCCTAGCGGGAGTTGAGCAGTTCTTC
NA,TRBV5-6,TRBJ2-2,NA,CASSLTGYTGELFF,TGTGCCAGCAGCTTGACAGGGTACACCGGGGAGCTGTTTTTT
NA,TRBV20-1,TRBJ2-7,many,CSARVGGLYEQYF,TGCAGTGCTAGAGTGGGGGGCCTCTACGAGCAGTACTTC
NA,TRBV2,TRBJ1-1,many,CASSETGDDTEAFF,TGTGCCAGCAGTGAAACGGGGGACGACACTGAAGCTTTCTTT
TRBD2,TRBV5-8,TRBJ2-5,many,CASSLRLAAQETQYF,TGTGCCAGCAGCTTACGACTAGCGGCCCAAGAGACCCAGTACTTC
NA,TRBV28,TRBJ1-2,NA,CASSQPGTPYGYTF,TGTGCCAGCAGCCAACCCGGGACACCCTATGGCTACACCTTC
NA,TRBV7-9,TRBJ1-1,many,CASSLESGRTEAFF,TGTGCCAGCAGCTTAGAGTCAGGGAGAACTGAAGCTTTCTTT
TRBD1,TRBV28,TRBJ2-7,many,CASSSGQDSYEQYF,TGTGCCAGCAGCTCAGGACAGGACTCCTACGAGCAGTACTTC
NA,TRBV30,TRBJ2-1,NA,CIWRSGNSYNEQFF,TGTATCTGGAGGTCGGGGAACTCCTACAATGAGCAGTTCTTC
TRBD1,TRBV6-1,TRBJ1-1,many,CASGRNRGIMNTEAFF,TGTGCCAGCGGACGCAACAGGGGAATTATGAACACTGAAGCTTTCTTT
NA,TRBV3-1,TRBJ1-6,many,CASGGGYNSPLHF,TGTGCCAGCGGGGGAGGTTACAATTCACCCCTCCACTTT
TRBD2,TRBV11-3,TRBJ2-1,NA,CASSFGGASGNVDEQFF,TGTGCCAGCAGCTTTGGCGGGGCTAGCGGGAATGTCGATGAGCAGTTCTTC
TRBD1,TRBV5-1,TRBJ1-1,many,CASSSQMTGVNTEAFF,TGCGCCAGCAGTTCTCAAATGACAGGGGTGAACACTGAAGCTTTCTTT
NA,TRBV28,TRBJ1-2,many,CASSFPPGGDTNYGYTF,TGTGCCAGCAGTTTTCCCCCTGGCGGAGACACTAACTATGGCTACACCTTC
NA,TRBV28,TRBJ2-7,many,CASSFRDFVAEQYF,TGTGCCAGCAGTTTCAGGGATTTTGTGGCCGAGCAGTACTTC
TRBD1,TRBV20-1,TRBJ2-7,few,CSAREWDSSYEQYF,TGCAGTGCTAGAGAATGGGACAGCTCCTACGAGCAGTACTTC
NA,TRBV5-1,TRBJ2-3,many,CASSLGSGTDTQYF,TGCGCCAGCAGCTTGGGATCGGGCACAGATACGCAGTATTTT
TRBD1,TRBV27,TRBJ2-2,few,CASSTGVFLGGELFF,TGTGCCAGCAGTACAGGGGTCTTCCTAGGAGGGGAGCTGTTTTTT
NA,TRBV6-5,TRBJ2-3,many,CASSYFPGTSTDTQYF,TGTGCCAGCAGTTACTTCCCCGGGACAAGCACAGATACGCAGTATTTT
TRBD2,TRBV2,TRBJ2-1,many,CASSEGTSGDEQFF,TGTGCCAGCAGCGAAGGGACTAGCGGCGATGAGCAGTTCTTC
NA,TRBV12-3/TRBV12-4,TRBJ2-5,many,CATGRTTQETQYF,TGTGCCACAGGGCGGACTACACAAGAGACCCAGTACTTC
TRBD1,TRBV10-3,TRBJ2-7,NA,CAISEKGQNYEQYF,TGTGCCATCAGTGAAAAGGGACAGAATTACGAGCAGTACTTC
NA,TRBV20-1,TRBJ1-1,many,CSVPRLNTEAFF,TGCAGTGTACCGAGGCTGAACACTGAAGCTTTCTTT
TRBD1,TRBV2,TRBJ2-5,many,CASSKDRGETQYF,TGTGCCAGCAGTAAGGACAGGGGAGAGACCCAGTACTTC
TRBD2,TRBV6-2/TRBV6-3,TRBJ2-5,few,CASRPHSSGQETQYF,TGTGCCAGCAGGCCACACTCTAGCGGACAAGAGACCCAGTACTTC
NA,TRBV6-1,TRBJ2-5,NA,CASGWGVKETQYF,TGTGCCAGCGGATGGGGGGTAAAAGAGACCCAGTACTTC
NA,TRBV7-7,TRBJ2-1,few,CASSLDRSPYNEQFF,TGTGCTAGCAGCTTAGATAGAAGTCCCTACAATGAGCAGTTCTTC
TRBD2,TRBV7-3,TRBJ2-3,NA,CASSPSPSGSGADTQYF,TGTGCCAGCAGCCCGTCCCCTAGCGGGAGCGGGGCAGATACGCAGTATTTT
TRBD1,TRBV30,TRBJ2-5,few,CAWGSGGQETQYF,TGTGCCTGGGGATCAGGGGGCCAAGAGACCCAGTACTTC
NA,TRBV7-9,TRBJ1-3,many,CASIPFDVGNTIYF,TGTGCCAGCATCCCCTTTGATGTTGGAAACACCATATATTTT
NA,TRBV11-3,TRBJ2-5,few,CASSFRGAGPKETQYF,TGTGCCAGCAGCTTTAGAGGAGCGGGCCCCAAAGAGACCCAGTACTTC
NA,TRBV27,TRBJ2-7,NA,CASSSKTSSYEQYF,TGTGCCAGCAGTTCTAAGACTAGCTCCTACGAGCAGTACTTC
NA,TRBV29-1,TRBJ2-5,many,CSVVFRGGVETQYF,TGCAGCGTTGTTTTCCGTGGGGGCGTAGAGACCCAGTACTTC
NA,TRBV11-3,TRBJ2-1,many,CASSLDPTSRVEQFF,TGTGCCAGCAGCTTAGATCCTACTAGCAGGGTTGAGCAGTTCTTC
TRBD1,TRBV25-1,TRBJ2-3,few,CASSPTRDRDITDTQYF,TGTGCCAGCAGTCCAACCCGGGACAGGGACATCACAGATACGCAGTATTTT
NA,TRBV24-1,TRBJ2-3,many,CATSDGPGTQYF,TGTGCCACCAGTGATGGGCCAGGCACGCAGTATTTT
TRBD1,TRBV11-1,TRBJ2-1,many,CASRNPGTGYGNEQFF,TGTGCCAGCAGAAATCCCGGGACAGGGTACGGAAATGAGCAGTTCTTC
TRBD2,TRBV20-1,TRBJ2-5,few,CSANDLAGFQETQYF,TGCAGTGCTAATGACCTAGCGGGGTTCCAAGAGACCCAGTACTTC
NA,TRBV5-4,TRBJ2-3,many,CASSLVGSDTQYF,TGTGCCAGCAGCTTGGTCGGGTCGGATACGCAGTATTTT
TRBD1,TRBV3-1,TRBJ1-5,NA,CASSRSGTANQPQHF,TGCGCCAGCAGCCGCTCCGGGACAGCCAATCAGCCCCAGCATTTT
NA,TRBV29-1,TRBJ2-5,NA,CSGIGTGQETQYF,TGCAGCGGGATTGGAACGGGCCAAGAGACCCAGTACTTC
NA,TRBV5-8,TRBJ1-1,many,CASSFFGASTTEAFF,TGTGCCAGCAGCTTTTTCGGGGCAAGTACCACTGAAGCTTTCTTT
NA,TRBV6-1,TRBJ2-3,many,CASSRTKVPDTQYF,TGTGCCAGCAGCCGGACAAAGGTACCAGATACGCAGTATTTT
TRBD2,TRBV20-1,TRBJ2-1,few,CSANRLAGNNEQFF,TGCAGTGCTAACCGACTAGCGGGAAACAATGAGCAGTTCTTC
NA,TRBV6-1,TRBJ1-1,few,CASSLTDRNTEAFF,TGTGCCAGCAGCCTCACGGATAGGAACACTGAAGCTTTCTTT
TRBD2,TRBV3-1,TRBJ2-5,many,CASSQGGRGETQYF,TGTGCCAGCAGCCAAGGCGGGAGGGGAGAGACCCAGTACTTC
TRBD1,TRBV7-9,TRBJ2-1,NA,CASSLAGQGRGRESFF,TGTGCCAGCAGCTTAGCCGGACAGGGGAGAGGGCGAGAGTCGTTCTTC
NA,TRBV3-1,TRBJ2-2,many,CASSHTDSTGELFF,TGTGCCAGCAGCCACACCGACAGCACCGGGGAGCTGTTTTTT
NA,TRBV20-1,TRBJ2-7,NA,CSAHGTPYEQYF,TGCAGTGCCCATGGGACACCCTACGAGCAGTACTTC
TRBD2,TRBV3-1,TRBJ2-3,many,CASSQTGLASTDTQYF,TGTGCCAGCAGCCAGACCGGACTAGCAAGCACAGATACGCAGTATTTT
NA,TRBV2,TRBJ1-2,many,CASSESLYGYTF,TGTGCCAGCAGTGAATCCCTCTATGGCTACACCTTC
TRBD2,TRBV7-7,TRBJ2-5,many,CASSLTGLAGSETQYF,TGTGCTAGCAGCTTAACAGGACTAGCGGGATCAGAGACCCAGTACTTC
NA,TRBV6-1,TRBJ2-2,NA,CASGAAGELFF,TGTGCCAGCGGCGCGGCCGGGGAGCTGTTTTTT
TRBD2,TRBV28,TRBJ2-5,many,CASSTRTSGETYQETQYF,TGTGCCAGCAGTACTCGGACTAGCGGGGAAACTTACCAAGAGACCCAGTACTTC
TRBD1,TRBV6-6,TRBJ2-7,many,CASSYTRTGAGYEQYF,TGTGCCAGCAGTTACACTAGGACAGGGGCGGGTTACGAGCAGTACTTC
NA,TRBV27,TRBJ2-5,NA,CASQDRTQETQYF,TGTGCCAGCCAGGACCGTACGCAAGAGACCCAGTACTTC
TRBD2,TRBV20-1,TRBJ2-3,many,CSVLAESTDTQYF,TGCAGTGTGCTAGCGGAGAGCACAGATACGCAGTATTTT
NA,TRBV5-1,TRBJ1-1,few,CASSSGNLNTEAFF,TGCGCCAGCAGCTCCGGGAACCTGAACACTGAAGCTTTCTTT
NA,TRBV5-1,TRBJ2-7,NA,CASSSTTGVTYEQYF,TGCGCCAGCAGCTCTACCACGGGAGTTACCTACGAGCAGTACTTC